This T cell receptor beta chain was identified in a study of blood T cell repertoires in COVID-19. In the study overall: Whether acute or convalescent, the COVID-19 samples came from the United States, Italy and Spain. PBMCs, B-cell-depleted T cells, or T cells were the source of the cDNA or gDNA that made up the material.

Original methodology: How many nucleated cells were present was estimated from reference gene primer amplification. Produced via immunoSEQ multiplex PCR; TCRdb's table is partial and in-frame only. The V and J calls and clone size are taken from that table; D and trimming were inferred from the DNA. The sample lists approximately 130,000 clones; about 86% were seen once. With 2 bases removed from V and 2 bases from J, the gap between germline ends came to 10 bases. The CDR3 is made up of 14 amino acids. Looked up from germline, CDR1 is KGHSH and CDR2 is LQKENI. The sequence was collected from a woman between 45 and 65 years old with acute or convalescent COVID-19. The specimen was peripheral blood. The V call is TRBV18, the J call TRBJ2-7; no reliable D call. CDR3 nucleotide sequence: TGTGCCAGCTCACCAGAGTCACCCCCCTACGAGCAGTACTTC. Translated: CASSPESPPYEQYF. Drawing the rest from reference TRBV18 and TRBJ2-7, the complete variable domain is NAGVMQNPRHLVRRRGQEARLRCSPMKGHSHVYWYRQLPEEGLKFMVYLQKENIIDESGMPKERFSAEFPKEGPSILRIQQVVRGDSAAYFCASSPESPPYEQYFGPGTRLTVT.